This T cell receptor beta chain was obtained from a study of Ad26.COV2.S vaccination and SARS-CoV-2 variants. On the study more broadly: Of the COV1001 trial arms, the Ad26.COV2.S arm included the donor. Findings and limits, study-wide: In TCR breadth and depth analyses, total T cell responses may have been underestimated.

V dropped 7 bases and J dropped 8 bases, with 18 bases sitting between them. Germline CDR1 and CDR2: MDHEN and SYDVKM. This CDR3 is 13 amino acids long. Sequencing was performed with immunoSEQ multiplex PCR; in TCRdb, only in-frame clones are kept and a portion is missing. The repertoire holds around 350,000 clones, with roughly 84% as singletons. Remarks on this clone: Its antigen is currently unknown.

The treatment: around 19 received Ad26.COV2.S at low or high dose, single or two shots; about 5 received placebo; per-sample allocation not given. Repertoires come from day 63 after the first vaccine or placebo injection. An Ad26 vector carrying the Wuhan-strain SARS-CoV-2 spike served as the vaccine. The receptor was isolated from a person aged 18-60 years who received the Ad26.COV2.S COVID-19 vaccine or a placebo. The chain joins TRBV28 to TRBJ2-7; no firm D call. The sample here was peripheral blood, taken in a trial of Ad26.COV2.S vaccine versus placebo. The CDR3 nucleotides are TGTGCCAGCACAGACCCCCCGATAGAGAAGCAGTACTTC. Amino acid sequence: CASTDPPIEKQYF.